The T cell receptor (beta chain) under discussion was sequenced for a study of blood T cells in healthy people across ages. The study, taken as a whole, reports: Researchers judged that diversity estimates from one million T cells fell short of true values.

Then a second PCR, running roughly 6 to 11 cycles, was carried out with a sample-barcoded 5' primer and a J-beta primer mix. TCRdb used MiXCR to reprocess the 5' RACE reads, holding one entry per CDR3 protein. The data hold some 710,000 distinct CDR3 sequences, with about a fifth observed a single time. As regards this clonotype: The antigen is undetermined.

PBMCs numbering at least 6 million were isolated per sample. The ends were cut back, 4 bases at V and 0 bases at J, with 10 bases in the middle. This CDR3 comprises 14 residues. Germline lookup yields CDR1 SGDLS and CDR2 YYNGEE. The chain uses TRBV9 and TRBJ1-2, with D perhaps matching TRBD1 (5 bases). Input material: blood. The clonotype was recovered from a man aged 70-80 years in good health. CDR3 nucleotides: TGTGCCAGCAGCACCGCGGGACCTAACTATGGCTACACCTTC. Protein product: CASSTAGPNYGYTF.